This record covers a single TCR beta chain. The method was immunoSEQ multiplex PCR; TCRdb's version includes in-frame clones alone and lacks a portion of them. This sample has 43,000 or so clones, with approximately 91% found just once. Starting 14 to 28 days after autologous transplant, ipilimumab 1 mg/kg was given. The sample belongs to a study of ipilimumab plus nivolumab after autologous stem cell transplantation. Sample: PBMCs, taken in a trial of ipilimumab plus nivolumab as post-transplant consolidation. This clonotype was obtained from a male donor with multiple myeloma.

CDR3 DNA sequence: TGTGCCAGTAGTATAGATCTGGGGGTCGGGGCCAACGTCCTGACTTTC. Translated, it gives CASSIDLGVGANVLTF. The V gene is TRBV19, the J gene TRBJ2-6; D assignment may be TRBD1 or TRBD2 (5 bases each). V lost 0 bases, J lost 4 bases, and 10 bases lay in between. Germline loops: CDR1 LNHDA, CDR2 SQIVND (reference sequence). The CDR3 is 16 amino acids.